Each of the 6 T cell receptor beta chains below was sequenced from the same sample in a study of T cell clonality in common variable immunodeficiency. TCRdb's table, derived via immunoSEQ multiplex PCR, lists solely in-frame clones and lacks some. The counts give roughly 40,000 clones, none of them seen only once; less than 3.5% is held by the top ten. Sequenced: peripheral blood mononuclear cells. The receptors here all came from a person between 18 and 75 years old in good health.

CDR3: CASSFEGNVAFF. CDR3 DNA, as far as it was read: TGTGCCAGCAGCTTCGAGGGGAACGTC. The chain uses TRBV7-9 and TRBJ1-1, with D possibly TRBD1 on 5 matching bases. Read coverage stops 3 residues before the CDR3 terminus; the germline J gene supplies the remainder. CDR1 and CDR2 (germline): SEHNR, FQNEAQ (reference sequence). The CDR3 loop spans 12 amino acids.

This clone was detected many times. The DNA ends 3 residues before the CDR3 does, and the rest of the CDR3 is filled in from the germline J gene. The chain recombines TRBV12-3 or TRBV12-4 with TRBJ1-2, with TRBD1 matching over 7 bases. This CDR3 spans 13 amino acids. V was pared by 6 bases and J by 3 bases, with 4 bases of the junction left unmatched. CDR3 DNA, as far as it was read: TGTGCCAGCAGGGGCACAGGGGACTATGGC. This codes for CASRGTGDYG. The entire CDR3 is CASRGTGDYGYTF.

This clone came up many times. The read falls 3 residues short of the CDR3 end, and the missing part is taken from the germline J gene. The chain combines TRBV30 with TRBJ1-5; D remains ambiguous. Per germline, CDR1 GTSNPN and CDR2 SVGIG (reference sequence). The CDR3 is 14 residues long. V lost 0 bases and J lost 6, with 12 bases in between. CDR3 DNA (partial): TGTGCCTGGAGTGTTGTGGGCAGAGGTCAGCCC. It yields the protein CAWSVVGRGQP. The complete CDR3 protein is CAWSVVGRGQPQHF.

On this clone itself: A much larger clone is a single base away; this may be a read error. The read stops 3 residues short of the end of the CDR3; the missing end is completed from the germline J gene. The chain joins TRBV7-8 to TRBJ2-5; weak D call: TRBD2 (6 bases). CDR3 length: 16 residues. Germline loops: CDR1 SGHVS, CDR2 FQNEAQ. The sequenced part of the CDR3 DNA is TGTGCCAGCAGCTTAGGCCTTGGACTAAGCACAGATACC. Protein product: CASSLGLGLSTDT. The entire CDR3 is CASSLGLGLSTDTQYF. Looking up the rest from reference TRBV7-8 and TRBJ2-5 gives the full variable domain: GAGVSQSPRYKVAKRGQDVALRCDPISGHVSLFWYQQALGQGPEFLTYFQNEAQLDKSGLPSDRFFAERPEGSVSTLKIQRTQQEDSAVYLCASSLGLGLSTDTQYFGPGTRLLVL.

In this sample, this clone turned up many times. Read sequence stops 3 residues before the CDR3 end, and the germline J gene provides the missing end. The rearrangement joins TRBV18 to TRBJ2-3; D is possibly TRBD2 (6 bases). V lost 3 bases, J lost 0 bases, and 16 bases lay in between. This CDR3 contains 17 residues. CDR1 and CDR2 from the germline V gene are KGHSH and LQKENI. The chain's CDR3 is CASSPLSGGTSTDTQYF. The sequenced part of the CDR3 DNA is TGTGCCAGCTCACCTCTATCCGGCGGGACTAGCACAGATACG.

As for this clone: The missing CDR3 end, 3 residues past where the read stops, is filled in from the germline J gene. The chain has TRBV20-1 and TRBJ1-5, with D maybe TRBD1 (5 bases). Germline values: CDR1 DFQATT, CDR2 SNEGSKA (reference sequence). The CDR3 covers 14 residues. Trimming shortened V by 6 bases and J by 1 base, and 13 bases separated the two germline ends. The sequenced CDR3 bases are TGCAGTGCCGTACAGGATTCAAGCAATCAGCCC. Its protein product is CSAVQDSSNQP. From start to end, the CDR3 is CSAVQDSSNQPQHF.